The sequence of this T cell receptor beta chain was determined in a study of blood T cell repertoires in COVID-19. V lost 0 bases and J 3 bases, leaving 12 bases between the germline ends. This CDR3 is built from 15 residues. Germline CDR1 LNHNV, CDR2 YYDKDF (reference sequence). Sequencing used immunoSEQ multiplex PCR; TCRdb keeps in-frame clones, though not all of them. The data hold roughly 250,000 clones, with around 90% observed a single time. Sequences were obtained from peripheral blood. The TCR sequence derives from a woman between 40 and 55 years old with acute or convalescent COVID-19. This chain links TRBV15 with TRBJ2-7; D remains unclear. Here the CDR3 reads CATSRESVADYEQYV. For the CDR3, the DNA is TGTGCCACCAGCAGAGAATCAGTAGCAGACTACGAGCAGTACGTC.